The next 11 T cell receptor beta chains were all read from a single sample in a study of blood T cells in healthy people across ages. A second roughly 6 to 11 cycle PCR used barcoded and J-beta primers. TCRdb re-derived calls from the 5' RACE reads in MiXCR, one entry per CDR3 protein. The repertoire holds around 500,000 distinct CDR3 sequences, around 50% seen once, with around 25% in the top ten. The sequencing input was blood. These receptors originate from a man of 80 years or more in good health.

This clonotype was seen more than once but under ten times. A read error is possible here, since a much larger clone lies one base away. This chain links TRBV6-5 with TRBJ2-3; TRBD2 agrees at 7 bases. Germline V gene data show CDR1 as MNHEY and CDR2 as SVGAGI. CDR3 length equals 14 residues. In DNA form, the CDR3 reads TGTGCCAGCCGCGCTAGCGGAGGCACAGGTACGCAGTATTTT. Residues: CASRASGGTGTQYF.

J is TRBJ1-2 and V is TRBV3-1, with no clear D. Per germline, CDR1 LGHDT and CDR2 YNNKEL (reference sequence). Trimming left V 1 base short and J 2 bases short, with 5 bases between. This CDR3 is 13 amino acids long. CDR3 nucleotides: TGTGCCAGCAGCCAAGCAAAGAACTATGGCTACACCTTC. This gives the protein CASSQAKNYGYTF.

The chain recombines TRBV7-2 with TRBJ2-5; the match to TRBD2 covers 11 bases. The germline V gene has CDR1 SGHTA and CDR2 FQGNSA. The CDR3 totals 15 residues. With V trimmed by 4 bases and J by 4 bases, 5 bases remained unmatched. CDR3 amino acids: CASSSQLAGVETQYF. DNA of the CDR3: TGTGCCAGCAGCTCACAACTAGCGGGGGTAGAGACCCAGTACTTC.

In its sample, this clonotype was seen a few times. The chain employs TRBV7-9 and TRBJ2-1, with 10 bases aligning to TRBD2. This CDR3 is 15 amino acids long. The J segment lost 5 bases and the V segment lost 5 bases, leaving 6 bases of the junction unmatched. Per the germline V gene, CDR1 is SEHNR and CDR2 is FQNEAQ (reference sequence). The CDR3 is CASSPGTSENNEQFF. The CDR3 coding sequence is TGTGCCAGCAGCCCTGGGACTAGCGAGAACAATGAGCAGTTCTTC.

The V gene is TRBV11-2, the J gene TRBJ2-1; a possible D gene is TRBD1 (5 bases). CDR3 length equals 12 residues. In germline, CDR1 is SGHAT, CDR2 FQNNGV. V lost 5 bases to trimming and J lost 9 bases, with 11 bases between them. CDR3: CASSPMTVEQFF. CDR3 in DNA: TGTGCCAGCAGCCCCATGACAGTTGAGCAGTTCTTC.

This clonotype was observed a few times. The genes are TRBV2 and TRBJ1-2, with no clear D. This CDR3 has 15 amino acids. The V end was cut by 5 bases, the J end by 2 bases, with 15 bases between. The germline V gene has CDR1 SNHLY and CDR2 FYNNEI. The CDR3 region is CASSRGFTSNYGYTF. CDR3 DNA: TGTGCCAGCAGTCGGGGATTCACTTCAAACTATGGCTACACCTTC. The variable domain in full, completed from reference TRBV2 and TRBJ1-2, reads EPEVTQTPSHQVTQMGQEVILRCVPISNHLYFYWYRQILGQKVEFLVSFYNNEISEKSEIFDDQFSVERPDGSNFTLKIRSTKLEDSAMYFCASSRGFTSNYGYTFGSGTRLTVV.

V is TRBV20-1 and J is TRBJ1-1; TRBD1 is a possible D gene (6 bases). The germline V gene has CDR1 DFQATT and CDR2 SNEGSKA (reference sequence). Between the trimmed V and J ends, which lost 7 bases and 0 bases, there was a span of 18 bases. This CDR3 comprises 15 residues. The CDR3 coding sequence is TGCAGTGTCTTAGGCTGGGGACACCTGAACACTGAAGCTTTCTTT. It encodes CSVLGWGHLNTEAFF.

The V gene is TRBV3-1, the J gene TRBJ1-1, with D unclear. There are 13 residues in the CDR3. CDR1 and CDR2 (germline): LGHDT, YNNKEL (reference sequence). Trimming took off 2 bases at V and 3 bases at J, with 7 bases between the two ends. The CDR3 nucleotides read TGTGCCAGCAGCCAAATCCGGGACACTGAAGCTTTCTTT. Amino acid sequence: CASSQIRDTEAFF.

This clonotype was seen only a few times. V and J are TRBV7-2 and TRBJ2-1; D not certain. Germline CDR1 is SGHTA and CDR2 is FQGNSA. The ends were cut back, 5 bases at V and 5 bases at J, with 7 bases in the middle. The CDR3 runs 12 residues. CDR3 sequence: CASSPLHNEQFF. DNA of the CDR3: TGTGCCAGCAGCCCCTTGCACAATGAGCAGTTCTTC. Based on the CDR3 plus reference TRBV7-2 and TRBJ2-1, the full variable domain is GAGVSQSPSNKVTEKGKDVELRCDPISGHTALYWYRQSLGQGLEFLIYFQGNSAPDKSGLPSDRFSAERTGGSVSTLTIQRTQQEDSAVYLCASSPLHNEQFFGPGTRLTVL.

V and J are TRBV9 and TRBJ2-1; 8 positions agree with TRBD2. CDR3 length equals 15 residues. The germline V gene has CDR1 SGDLS and CDR2 YYNGEE. V shed 0 bases and J 4 bases; nucleotides not matched to a gene: 3. CDR3 sequence reads: CASSVDGGAYNEQFF. In DNA form, the CDR3 reads TGTGCCAGCAGCGTAGACGGGGGGGCGTACAATGAGCAGTTCTTC. Full variable domain (outside the CDR3, taken from reference TRBV9 and TRBJ2-1): DSGVTQTPKHLITATGQRVTLRCSPRSGDLSVYWYQQSLDQGLQFLIQYYNGEERAKGNILERFSAQQFPDLHSELNLSSLELGDSALYFCASSVDGGAYNEQFFGPGTRLTVL.

J is TRBJ2-3 and V is TRBV20-1; tentative D call: TRBD2 (5 bases). Germline CDR1 is DFQATT and CDR2 is SNEGSKA (reference sequence). CDR3 length: 14 amino acids. Trimming stripped 6 bases from V and 5 bases from J, with 18 bases between. The CDR3, as DNA: TGCAGTGCCCACCGGGGAGACGCGCGAGATACGCAGTATTTT. Amino acid sequence: CSAHRGDARDTQYF.